Presented here are 19 T cell receptor beta chains from one specimen sequenced in a study of CXCR3-negative and CXCR3-positive naive CD8 T cells. Carrying UMI labels, the TRB cDNA libraries were prepared through 5' RACE. TCRdb reprocessed the 5' RACE reads and reports one entry per CDR3 protein, with no DNA. The sample holds fewer than 80,000 distinct CDR3 sequences. The sample consisted of naive CXCR3- CD8+ T cells from blood. Specified subset: CD45RO-CCR7+CD27+CD95- naive CD8+ T cells lacking CXCR3 (TNR3-). These receptors were collected from a human donor in good health. Some clones in this sample may be carry-over from other donors' samples.

The chain joins TRBV6-2 or TRBV6-3 to TRBJ2-3; without DNA, the TCRdb call of TRBD2 cannot be checked. The CDR3 is 18 amino acids. Germline CDR1 is MNHEY and CDR2 is SVGEGT. CDR3 protein: CASSYSRSGGSRTDTQYF.

The chain employs TRBV7-2 and TRBJ2-3; TCRdb names TRBD1, which stays unverified in the absence of DNA. The CDR3 length is 15 residues. Germline CDR1 SGHTA, CDR2 FQGNSA. The CDR3: CASSLWVGTTDTQYF. The variable domain in full, completed from reference TRBV7-2 and TRBJ2-3, reads GAGVSQSPSNKVTEKGKDVELRCDPISGHTALYWYRQSLGQGLEFLIYFQGNSAPDKSGLPSDRFSAERTGGSVSTLTIQRTQQEDSAVYLCASSLWVGTTDTQYFGPGTRLTVL.

The chain has TRBV27 and TRBJ1-1. CDR1 and CDR2 from the germline V gene are MNHEY and SMNVEV (reference sequence). This CDR3 contains 14 residues. This chain's CDR3 is CASSFGGTNTEAFF.

CDR3 loop: CASSLARNYGYTF. This rearrangement joins TRBV12-3 or TRBV12-4 to TRBJ1-2. This CDR3 has 13 residues.

The chain has TRBV24-1 and TRBJ2-1. The germline CDR1 and CDR2 sequences are KGHDR and SFDVKD. CDR3 length: 16 residues. The CDR3 loop reads CATSDFRSSSYNEQFF.

V usage is TRBV29-1 and J usage is TRBJ1-1; no DNA is available, so the TRBD1 call from TCRdb remains unchecked. Germline lookup yields CDR1 SQVTM and CDR2 ANQGSEA. The length of the CDR3 is 14 residues. The CDR3 here is CSALIFTENTEAFF.

The rearrangement uses TRBV29-1 and TRBJ2-3; TCRdb gives TRBD2 as the D gene, but with no DNA this cannot be confirmed. CDR1 SQVTM and CDR2 ANQGSEA come from the germline V gene. The CDR3 runs to 16 residues. This CDR3 is CSVVGRSTGPTDTQYF.

The genes are TRBV6-5 and TRBJ1-1. The V gene's germline CDR1 is MNHEY and CDR2 SVGAGI. The CDR3 runs to 12 residues. CDR3 loop: CASRSVNTEAFF.

This chain links TRBV27 with TRBJ1-2; without DNA, the TCRdb call of TRBD1 cannot be checked. The germline CDR1 and CDR2 sequences are MNHEY and SMNVEV (reference sequence). The CDR3 runs 14 residues. The CDR3 here is CASGFRESNYGYTF.

V gene TRBV27 combines with J gene TRBJ2-7; TCRdb gives TRBD2 as the D gene, but with no DNA this cannot be confirmed. Germline CDR1 reads MNHEY; CDR2 reads SMNVEV (reference sequence). This CDR3 has 15 residues. This chain's CDR3 is CASSLRRESSYEQYF.

The V call is TRBV12-3 or TRBV12-4, the J call TRBJ2-5; TCRdb designates TRBD2, a call that cannot be tested without DNA. This CDR3 comprises 16 residues. The CDR3 reads CASRKGLAGLQETQYF.

The chain recombines TRBV7-8 with TRBJ2-3; the D call of TRBD1 rests on TCRdb alone, since no DNA is present to check it. Germline CDR1 reads SGHVS; CDR2 reads FQNEAQ. This CDR3 is 17 amino acids long. The CDR3 region is CASSLARQGPSTDTQYF.

V is TRBV29-1 and J is TRBJ2-1; TCRdb's assignment of TRBD2 cannot be checked, as there is no DNA. CDR1 and CDR2 (germline): SQVTM, ANQGSEA. The CDR3 extends over 14 amino acids. The CDR3 sequence is CSVEGRGSYNEQFF.

The chain employs TRBV23-1 and TRBJ2-7; TCRdb indicates TRBD1, and absent DNA this call remains unverified. TRBV23-1 is annotated as an ORF whose role is uncertain. This CDR3 region has 15 residues. The CDR3 reads CASRVRDPSSYEQYF.

The V gene is TRBV29-1, the J gene TRBJ2-7; the D call of TRBD2 rests on TCRdb alone, since no DNA is present to check it. Germline V gives CDR1 SQVTM, CDR2 ANQGSEA. There are 14 residues in the CDR3. This CDR3 is CSVVGGLASYEQYF.

The chain links TRBV6-5 to TRBJ2-7; TCRdb's D call, TRBD1, is unchecked because there is no DNA. Per germline, CDR1 MNHEY and CDR2 SVGAGI. The CDR3 extends over 12 amino acids. The CDR3 loop reads CASTGQDHEQYF.

The V and J genes are TRBV6-6 and TRBJ1-2; the D call of TRBD1 rests on TCRdb alone, since no DNA is present to check it. Germline V gene lookup returns CDR1 MNHNY and CDR2 SVGAGI (reference sequence). The CDR3 covers 14 residues. The CDR3 sequence: CASRQGDPNYGYTF.

CDR3 sequence: CSVEGGESSYNEQFF. The chain has TRBV29-1 and TRBJ2-1; TCRdb indicates TRBD1, and absent DNA this call remains unverified. The CDR3 extends over 15 amino acids. Germline CDR1 and CDR2: SQVTM and ANQGSEA.

The chain carries TRBV7-6 and TRBJ1-5; TCRdb's D call of TRBD1 is untestable without DNA. Germline CDR1 and CDR2: SGHVS and FNYEAQ. This CDR3 comprises 20 residues. The chain's CDR3 is CASSFPPPRGVAHSNQPQHF.